This is a list of T cell receptor beta chains from one sample in a study of T-cell reconstitution after alpha-beta-depleted transplantation in children. TCRdb ran MiXCR on the PCR reads and lists one entry per CDR3 protein. The sample records 600,000 to 700,000 distinct CDR3 sequences, roughly 17% being singletons. The sample was PBMCs from the stem cell graft donor, taken from the stem cell graft. The receptors shown here come from a human donor who donated a stem cell graft to a child with acute myeloid leukemia. Each CDR3 is given with its conserved first and last residue. D genes are given only for firm matches. The size field is filled for only some rows; it gives once, few, many or a size class.

v_call,j_call,clone_size,d_call,cdr3_aa,cdr3_nt
TRBV6-2/TRBV6-3,TRBJ2-1,many,.,CASSSRSGAAYNEQFF,TGTGCCAGCAGCTCGCGGTCGGGGGCTGCCTACAATGAGCAGTTCTTC
TRBV28,TRBJ1-2,many,.,CASSLSSDSYGYTF,TGTGCCAGCAGTTTATCCTCCGACAGCTATGGCTACACCTTC
TRBV29-1,TRBJ1-4,.,.,CSVVSWDKSTNEKLFF,TGCAGCGTTGTCTCTTGGGACAAGTCAACTAATGAAAAACTGTTTTTT
TRBV12-3/TRBV12-4,TRBJ1-2,many,TRBD1,CASIIPGQGYYGYTF,TGTGCCAGCATCATACCGGGACAGGGATACTATGGCTACACCTTC
TRBV5-1,TRBJ1-3,.,.,CASSLAEGIGNTIYF,TGCGCCAGCAGCTTGGCCGAGGGAATTGGAAACACCATATATTTT
TRBV4-1,TRBJ2-1,few,.,CASSQGRTVEQFF,TGCGCCAGCAGCCAAGGACGGACAGTTGAGCAGTTCTTC
TRBV12-3/TRBV12-4,TRBJ2-2,many,.,CASSYAGSTNTGELFF,TGTGCCAGCAGCTACGCCGGGAGCACTAACACCGGGGAGCTGTTTTTT
TRBV10-2,TRBJ2-1,once,.,CASSELGRGNEQFF,TGCGCCAGCAGTGAGCTAGGACGAGGTAATGAGCAGTTCTTC
TRBV10-3,TRBJ1-1,many,TRBD1,CAISEGQGAGMNTEAFF,TGTGCCATCAGTGAGGGACAGGGGGCGGGAATGAACACTGAAGCTTTCTTT
TRBV5-5,TRBJ1-4,.,TRBD1,CASSLADRATTNEKLFF,TGTGCCAGCAGCTTGGCGGACAGGGCCACAACTAATGAAAAACTGTTTTTT
TRBV7-6,TRBJ2-2,.,.,CASSLAGQTNTGELFF,TGTGCCAGCAGCTTAGCGGGGCAGACGAACACCGGGGAGCTGTTTTTT
TRBV7-9,TRBJ1-1,few,.,CASSLSGGAGAEAFF,TGTGCCAGCAGCTTATCGGGAGGGGCGGGGGCTGAAGCTTTCTTT
TRBV10-3,TRBJ2-5,many,TRBD2,CAISAGGYLQETQYF,TGTGCCATTTCAGCGGGGGGATACCTCCAAGAGACCCAGTACTTC
TRBV20-1,TRBJ1-5,.,.,CSAGRGQPQHF,TGCAGTGCCGGGAGGGGGCAGCCCCAGCATTTT
TRBV7-9,TRBJ2-7,.,.,CASSSGQTDEQYF,TGTGCCAGCAGCTCCGGACAGACCGACGAGCAGTACTTC
TRBV27,TRBJ2-5,many,.,CASSLIAGGQETQYF,TGTGCCAGCAGCTTAATCGCGGGTGGACAAGAGACCCAGTACTTC
TRBV7-3,TRBJ2-1,few,.,CASRSGGPTYNEQFF,TGTGCCAGCAGGTCGGGGGGCCCTACCTACAATGAGCAGTTCTTC
TRBV20-1,TRBJ2-5,.,TRBD2,CCARSPGLAGDQETQYF,TGCTGTGCTAGATCACCGGGACTAGCGGGGGACCAAGAGACCCAGTACTTC
TRBV20-1,TRBJ1-1,many,.,CSAEWANTEAFF,TGCAGTGCCGAGTGGGCGAACACTGAAGCTTTCTTT
TRBV12-3/TRBV12-4,TRBJ2-1,many,.,CASSLHQAHYNEQFF,TGTGCCAGCAGTTTACACCAGGCTCACTACAATGAGCAGTTCTTC
TRBV7-9,TRBJ1-4,.,TRBD1,CASSQDRGEKLFF,TGTGCCAGCAGCCAAGACAGGGGTGAAAAACTGTTTTTT
TRBV12-3/TRBV12-4,TRBJ1-5,.,.,CASSLGGMQPQHF,TGTGCCAGCAGCCTAGGGGGGATGCAGCCCCAGCATTTT
TRBV20-1,TRBJ2-5,.,TRBD1,CSGPRGGSGETQYF,TGCAGTGGCCCCCGAGGGGGCAGTGGGGAGACCCAGTACTTC
TRBV7-2,TRBJ2-2,few,.,CASSFYRDGGELFF,TGTGCCAGCAGCTTTTACAGGGACGGCGGGGAGCTGTTTTTT
TRBV7-7,TRBJ2-1,.,TRBD2,CASSPGLAGQNEQFF,TGTGCCAGCAGCCCCGGACTAGCGGGGCAGAATGAGCAGTTCTTC
TRBV12-3/TRBV12-4,TRBJ2-7,many,.,CASSLGGTDYEQYF,TGTGCCAGCAGTTTAGGGGGCACAGACTACGAGCAGTACTTC
TRBV29-1,TRBJ2-1,many,.,CSVLINNEQFF,TGCAGCGTTTTGATAAACAATGAGCAGTTCTTC
TRBV24-1,TRBJ1-5,.,.,CAIQPRGQPQHF,TGTGCCATCCAACCCAGAGGTCAGCCCCAGCATTTT
TRBV7-4,TRBJ2-1,few,.,CASSLAIGWSGEQFF,TGTGCCAGCAGCTTAGCTATCGGATGGAGCGGTGAGCAGTTCTTC
TRBV20-1,TRBJ1-3,.,.,CSATTGTGNTIYF,TGCAGTGCTACCACAGGGACTGGAAACACCATATATTTT
TRBV7-9,TRBJ1-2,many,.,CASDQGPTYGYTF,TGTGCCAGTGACCAGGGTCCAACTTATGGCTACACCTTC
TRBV5-1,TRBJ2-1,few,TRBD2,CASSLERGVNEQFF,TGCGCCAGCAGCTTGGAGCGGGGGGTCAATGAGCAGTTCTTC
TRBV20-1,TRBJ2-7,many,TRBD1,CSAMTDRGNYEQYF,TGCAGTGCTATGACGGACAGGGGGAACTACGAGCAGTACTTC
TRBV20-1,TRBJ2-2,many,.,CSARDERDGTGELFF,TGCAGTGCTAGAGATGAGAGGGATGGGACCGGGGAGCTGTTTTTT
TRBV11-2,TRBJ2-1,.,TRBD2,CASSLDSRLRGLYGEQFF,TGTGCCAGCAGCTTAGATTCCCGATTGCGGGGGTTGTATGGTGAGCAGTTCTTC